This TCR beta chain was recovered during a study of vaccination and CD4 T cells after COVID-19. Study in general: Convalescent study patients returned SARS-CoV-2 positive nasal swab PCR results, with several mild cases and one severe. Study-wide results and caveats: Convalescent patients displayed spike mono-reactivity in 304 of 307 vaccine-specific clones.

Turning to this clonotype: What it binds is not known.

Stated treatment: approximately 9-day PBMC culture with coronavirus spike peptide pools or control peptides (ViraFEST assay). Peptide pool stimulation in ViraFEST expanded antigen-specific T cells, whose TCRs were then sequenced. All positive PCR tests were dated between March and December 2020, predating US Alpha, Beta and Delta variants. Once obtained from cultured CD4+ T cells, the DNA was sequenced using the Oncomine TCR Beta short-read assay. TCRdb recomputed calls from the PCR reads with MiXCR, one row per CDR3 protein. This table has around 13,000 distinct CDR3 sequences, around 47% appearing once. Sample: CD4+ T cells from blood, cultured in vitro. This TCR came from a human donor who had recovered from COVID-19.

The CDR3 spells CSAPRQRMNTEAFF. The CDR3 bases are TGCAGTGCACCCCGACAGCGTATGAACACTGAAGCTTTCTTT. The chain has TRBV20-1 and TRBJ1-1; D might be TRBD1 (5 bases). Trimming pared 6 bases from V and 0 bases from J, leaving 14 bases between. The CDR3 consists of 14 residues. Per germline, CDR1 DFQATT and CDR2 SNEGSKA (reference sequence).